In this sample, the clone carrying this T cell receptor (beta chain) turned up a few times. Antigen unknown. The isolated RNA, all of it, was reverse transcribed, so expressed TCRB transcripts were what got sequenced. Naive, central memory and regulatory T cell samples produced a mean of roughly 3.9 million reads. Sequencing used immunoSEQ multiplex PCR; TCRdb keeps in-frame clones, though not all of them. The sample consists of 680,000 or so clones, roughly 12% of them appearing once. The data stem from a study of beta chain features in type 1 diabetes. Findings and limits, study-wide: Patients with Type 1 diabetes showed moderately but significantly shorter TCRB CDR3s in all four CD4+ subsets.

Germline assignment: CDR1 SGHKS and CDR2 YYEKEE (reference sequence). Trimming removed 4 bases from V and 5 bases from J, with 15 bases in between. The CDR3 extends over 14 amino acids. The sequence was obtained from a man aged 18 to 29 with type 1 diabetes. Sequencing was carried out using naive CD4+ T cells from blood. The V gene is TRBV5-5, the J gene TRBJ2-5; possibly TRBD1 or TRBD2 for D (6 bases each). CDR3 coding DNA: TGTGCCAGCAGCCTAGCGACAGGACAGGAGACCCAGTACTTC. Residues: CASSLATGQETQYF.